The source of this T cell receptor beta chain is a study of breast tumors, draining lymph nodes, adjacent tissues. The lymph nodes were axillary draining lymph nodes from breast cancer patients. This CDR3 region has 13 residues. Trimming removed 2 bases at V and 8 bases at J, with 9 bases between. The germline V gene has CDR1 LNHNV and CDR2 YYDKDF (reference sequence). TCRdb used MiXCR to reprocess the multiplex PCR reads, holding one entry per CDR3 protein. Altogether approximately 250,000 distinct CDR3 sequences are present, under 40% being singletons, with the ten largest covering approximately 3.6%.

The chain employs TRBV15 and TRBJ1-4; unclear D gene. This sequence originates from a female donor with breast cancer. Some clones in this sample may be carry-over from other donors' samples. Sequencing was done on a sample of axillary lymph node tissue. The CDR3 coding sequence is TGTGCCACCAGCAGAACCGGGAACGAAAAACTGTTTTTT. Residues: CATSRTGNEKLFF.